The clone carrying this TCR beta chain was counted a few times. The sample is drawn from a study of molecular identifiers for immune sequencing clone quantification. The germline gives CDR1 SGDLS, CDR2 YYNGEE. The CDR3 extends over 16 amino acids. Losses at the gene ends were 0 bases for V and 4 bases for J; bases not matched to a gene: 6. One entry per CDR3 protein, called by TCRdb with MiXCR from the PCR reads. The sample holds tens of thousands of distinct CDR3 sequences, 21% seen once. Input material: naive CD8+ T cells from blood, with Jurkat cell RNA spiked in. The subset is: FACS-sorted CD8+CD4-CCR7+CD45RA+ naive T cells. This chain joins TRBV9 and TRBJ2-1; the match to TRBD2 covers 8 bases. This TCR was sampled from a human donor in good health. Some libraries in this study had Jurkat cell RNA spiked in. The CDR3 nucleotides are TGTGCCAGCAGCGTAGTCACTAGCGGCCATTACAATGAGCAGTTCTTC. Protein sequence: CASSVVTSGHYNEQFF. Together with reference TRBV9 and TRBJ2-1, the CDR3 gives the full variable domain: DSGVTQTPKHLITATGQRVTLRCSPRSGDLSVYWYQQSLDQGLQFLIQYYNGEERAKGNILERFSAQQFPDLHSELNLSSLELGDSALYFCASSVVTSGHYNEQFFGPGTRLTVL.